The present T cell receptor (beta chain) was sequenced within a study of blood T cell repertoires in COVID-19. Across the study: T cells, B-cell-depleted T cells, or PBMCs supplied cDNA or gDNA.

J lost 1 base, V lost 5 bases, and 5 bases had no gene match. The CDR3 is 15 amino acids. The germline V gene encodes CDR1 MNHNY and CDR2 SVGAGI (reference sequence). Study processing details: Estimated nucleated cell counts came from reference gene primer amplification. Sequencing used immunoSEQ multiplex PCR; TCRdb keeps in-frame clones, though not all of them. The D gene and trimming were derived from the DNA, and the V and J assignments and clone size from that table. Among fewer than 200,000 clones, 83% were seen once, and the ten largest hold 2% to 2.5%. This clonotype originated in a woman aged 80 or older with acute or convalescent COVID-19. The sequenced sample was peripheral blood. The chain recombines TRBV6-6 with TRBJ2-5, with 9 bases fitting TRBD1. The CDR3 DNA follows: TGTGCCAGCAGTCCCGGGACAGGGCTCCAAGAGACCCAGTACTTC. Protein product: CASSPGTGLQETQYF.